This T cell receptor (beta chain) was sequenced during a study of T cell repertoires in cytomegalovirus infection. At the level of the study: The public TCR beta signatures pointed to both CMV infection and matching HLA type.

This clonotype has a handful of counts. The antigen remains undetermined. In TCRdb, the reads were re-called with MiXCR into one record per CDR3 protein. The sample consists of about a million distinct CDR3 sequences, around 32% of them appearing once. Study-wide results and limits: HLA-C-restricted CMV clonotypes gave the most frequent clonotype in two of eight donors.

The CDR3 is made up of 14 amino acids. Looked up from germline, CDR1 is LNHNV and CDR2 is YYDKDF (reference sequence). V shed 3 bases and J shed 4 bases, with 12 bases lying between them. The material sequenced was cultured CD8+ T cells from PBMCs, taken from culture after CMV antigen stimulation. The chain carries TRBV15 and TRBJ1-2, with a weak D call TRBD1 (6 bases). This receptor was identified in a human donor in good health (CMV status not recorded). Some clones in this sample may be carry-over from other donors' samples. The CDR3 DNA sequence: TGTGCCACCAGCAGCGGGGGGGCTTTCTATGGCTACACCTTC. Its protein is CATSSGGAFYGYTF. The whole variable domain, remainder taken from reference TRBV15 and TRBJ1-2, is DAMVIQNPRYQVTQFGKPVTLSCSQTLNHNVMYWYQQKSSQAPKLLFHYYDKDFNNEADTPDNFQSRRPNTSFCFLDIRSPGLGDTAMYLCATSSGGAFYGYTFGSGTRLTVV.